Below, 2 T cell receptor beta chains from the same sample are listed, as sequenced in a study of CD8 T cells in ankylosing spondylitis. Each CDR3 protein is one row after TCRdb ran MiXCR on the 5' RACE reads. The sample has some 150,000 distinct CDR3 sequences, 40% to 50% seen once. Input material: synovial fluid, either unsorted or a sorted T cell fraction (not recorded which). Every receptor here comes from a male donor with ankylosing spondylitis.

The chain employs TRBV5-6 and TRBJ1-2, with D possibly matching TRBD1 (5 bases). The V end was cut by 1 base, the J end by 8 bases, with 18 bases between. Germline V lookup: CDR1 SGHDT, CDR2 YYEEEE. The CDR3 is 15 amino acids. The CDR3 DNA sequence: TGTGCCAGCAGCTTGCGGGGAGGGGAGTTGCGGGGCTACACCTTC. Encoded protein: CASSLRGGELRGYTF.

The chain is built from TRBV27 and TRBJ2-7; unclear D gene. Trimming cost V 5 bases and J 1 base, with 12 bases left between them. The CDR3 contains 14 residues. Germline V gene sequence: CDR1 MNHEY, CDR2 SMNVEV (reference sequence). The CDR3 sequence: CASSPDLGSYEQYF. CDR3 nucleotides: TGTGCCAGCAGTCCCGACTTAGGGTCCTACGAGCAGTACTTC.